This T cell receptor (beta chain) was recovered during a study of T cell responses to AZD1222 COVID-19 vaccine. Overall study context: Second doses at about 4 or about 12 weeks were pooled.

Whole-study results and caveats: Repertoire samples came only from after the peak T cell response. Clonal diversity was possibly underestimated, and the donors were mostly white British, with more females.

This table comes from immunoSEQ multiplex PCR, and its TCRdb copy is limited to in-frame clones, with some not included. The sample yields around 130,000 clones, 70% to 90% seen once. Comments on this clone: The antigen is unknown.

Looked up from germline, CDR1 is SGHNT and CDR2 is YENEEA. This CDR3 contains 13 residues. V was trimmed by 1 base and J by 5 bases, leaving 8 bases between them. The clonotype originates from an adult in good health. Sequencing was performed on peripheral blood, taken on day 0 of AZD1222 vaccination. The chain joins TRBV11-3 to TRBJ1-1; no firm D call. The CDR3 sequence is CASSLARITEAFF. DNA of the CDR3: TGTGCCAGCAGCTTAGCGCGCATTACTGAAGCTTTCTTT.